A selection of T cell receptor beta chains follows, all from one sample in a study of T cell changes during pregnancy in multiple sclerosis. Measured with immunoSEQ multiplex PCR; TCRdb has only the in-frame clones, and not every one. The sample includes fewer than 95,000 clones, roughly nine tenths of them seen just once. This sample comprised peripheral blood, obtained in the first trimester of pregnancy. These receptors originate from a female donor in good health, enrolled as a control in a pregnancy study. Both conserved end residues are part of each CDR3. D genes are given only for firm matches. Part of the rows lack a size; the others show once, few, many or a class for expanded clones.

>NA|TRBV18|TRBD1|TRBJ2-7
CASSRDRGEQYF
TGTGCCAGCTCACGGGACAGGGGCGAGCAGTACTTC
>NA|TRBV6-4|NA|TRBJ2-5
CATARQAEETQYF
TGTGCCACCGCCCGCCAGGCTGAAGAGACCCAGTACTTC
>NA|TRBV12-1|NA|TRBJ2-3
CASSFRSDTQYF
TGTGCCAGCAGCTTTCGGTCAGATACGCAGTATTTT
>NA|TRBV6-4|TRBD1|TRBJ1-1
CASRAEGQVGNTEAFF
TGTGCCAGCAGAGCTGAGGGACAGGTAGGGAACACTGAAGCTTTCTTT
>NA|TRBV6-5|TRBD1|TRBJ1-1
CASSWDRGIHTEAFF
TGTGCCAGCAGTTGGGACAGGGGAATCCACACTGAAGCTTTCTTT
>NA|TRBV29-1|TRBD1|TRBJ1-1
CSVDRGQTEAFF
TGCAGCGTCGACAGGGGGCAGACTGAAGCTTTCTTT
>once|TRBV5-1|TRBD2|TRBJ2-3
CASSEGLAGAADTQYF
TGCGCCAGCAGCGAGGGACTAGCGGGTGCCGCAGATACGCAGTATTTT
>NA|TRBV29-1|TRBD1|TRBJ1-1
CSVGQGRGTEAFF
TGCAGCGTTGGACAGGGGCGAGGGACTGAAGCTTTCTTT
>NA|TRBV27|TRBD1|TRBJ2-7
CASRGGRTSARAEQYF
TGTGCCAGCAGAGGGGGCCGGACATCCGCGAGGGCCGAGCAGTACTTC
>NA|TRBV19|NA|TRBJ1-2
CASSTGFTNYGYTF
TGTGCCAGTAGCACAGGATTCACTAACTATGGCTACACCTTC
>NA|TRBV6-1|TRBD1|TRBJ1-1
CASRRQGGYTEAFF
TGTGCCAGCAGGCGACAGGGGGGGTACACTGAAGCTTTCTTT
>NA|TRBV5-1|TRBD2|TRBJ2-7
CASSFGGVIYEQYF
TGCGCCAGCAGCTTCGGGGGGGTAATCTACGAGCAGTACTTC
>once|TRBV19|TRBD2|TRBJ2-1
CASSTQRDWANEQFF
TGTGCCAGTAGTACCCAGCGGGACTGGGCCAATGAGCAGTTCTTC
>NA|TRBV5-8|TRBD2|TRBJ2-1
CASSPRGLEPEQFF
TGTGCCAGCAGCCCCCGGGGACTAGAGCCTGAGCAGTTCTTC
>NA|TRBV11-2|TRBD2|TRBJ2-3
CASSSTPGLASSTDTQYF
TGTGCCAGCAGCAGCACCCCGGGACTAGCCTCCAGCACAGATACGCAGTATTTT
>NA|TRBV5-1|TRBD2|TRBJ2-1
CASSLGGLGGNEQFF
TGCGCCAGCAGCTTGGGCGGGTTGGGGGGGAATGAGCAGTTCTTC
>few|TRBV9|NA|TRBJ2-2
CASSVGGLGELFF
TGTGCCAGCAGCGTTGGGGGACTCGGGGAGCTGTTTTTT
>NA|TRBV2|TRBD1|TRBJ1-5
CASSPGQVKTGQPQHF
TGTGCCAGCAGTCCGGGACAGGTGAAAACCGGGCAGCCCCAGCATTTT
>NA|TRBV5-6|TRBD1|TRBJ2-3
CASSLLRQGQTDTQYF
TGTGCCAGCAGTCTCCTCCGACAGGGCCAAACAGATACGCAGTATTTT
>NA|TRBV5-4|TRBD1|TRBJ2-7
CASSWGTGSYEQYF
TGTGCCAGCAGCTGGGGGACAGGGTCCTACGAGCAGTACTTC
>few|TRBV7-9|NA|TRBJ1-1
CASSTSEGTEAFF
TGTGCCAGCAGCACTAGTGAAGGCACTGAAGCTTTCTTT
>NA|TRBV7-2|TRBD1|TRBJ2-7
CASSWGQGPSYEQYF
TGTGCCAGCAGCTGGGGACAGGGGCCGTCCTACGAGCAGTACTTC
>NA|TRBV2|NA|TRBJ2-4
CASSKETENIQYF
TGTGCCAGCAGTAAGGAGACAGAAAACATTCAGTACTTC
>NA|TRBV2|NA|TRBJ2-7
CASSDSGGGYEQYF
TGTGCCAGCAGTGATTCCGGGGGAGGCTACGAGCAGTACTTC
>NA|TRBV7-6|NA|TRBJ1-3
CASSSARRSGNTIYF
TGTGCCAGCAGCTCCGCTAGACGTTCCGGAAACACCATATATTTT
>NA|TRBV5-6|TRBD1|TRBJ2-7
CASSFGQGGPYEQYF
TGTGCCAGCAGCTTCGGACAGGGGGGTCCCTACGAGCAGTACTTC
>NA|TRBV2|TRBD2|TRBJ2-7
CASSETGSGALGEQYF
TGTGCCAGCAGTGAAACTGGTAGCGGGGCGCTGGGGGAGCAGTACTTC
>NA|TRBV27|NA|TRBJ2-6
CASSFGARGKSGANVLTF
TGTGCCAGCAGTTTCGGTGCGAGGGGGAAATCTGGGGCCAACGTCCTGACTTTC
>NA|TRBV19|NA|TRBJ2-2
CASSIRQDGELFF
TGTGCCAGTAGTATACGACAGGACGGGGAGCTGTTTTTT
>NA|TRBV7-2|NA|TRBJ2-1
CASSLATRVYNEQFF
TGTGCCAGCAGCTTAGCGACCAGGGTTTACAATGAGCAGTTCTTC
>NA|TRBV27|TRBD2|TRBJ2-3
CASSNSGRSGDTQYF
TGTGCCAGCAGTAACAGCGGGAGGTCCGGGGATACGCAGTATTTT
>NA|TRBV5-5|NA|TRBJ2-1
CASSLAYNEQFF
TGTGCCAGCAGCTTGGCGTACAATGAGCAGTTCTTC
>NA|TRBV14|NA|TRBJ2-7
CASSRTDSHEQYF
TGTGCCAGCAGCCGTACCGACAGCCACGAGCAGTACTTC
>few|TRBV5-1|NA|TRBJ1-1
CASSPKGTNTNTEAFF
TGCGCCAGCAGCCCCAAAGGAACTAACACGAACACTGAAGCTTTCTTT
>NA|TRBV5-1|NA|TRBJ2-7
CASGLRGNEQYF
TGCGCCAGCGGCCTGAGGGGGAACGAGCAGTACTTC
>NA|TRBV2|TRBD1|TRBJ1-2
CASSGGRSGQLVYGYTF
TGTGCCAGCAGTGGAGGAAGATCGGGACAGTTAGTCTATGGCTACACCTTC
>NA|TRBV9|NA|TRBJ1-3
CASSRPGGGSSGNTIYF
TGTGCCAGCAGCCGGCCGGGAGGAGGGTCCTCTGGAAACACCATATATTTT
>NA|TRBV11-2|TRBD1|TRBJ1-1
CASSRDRNTEAFF
TGTGCCAGCAGCCGGGACAGGAACACTGAAGCTTTCTTT
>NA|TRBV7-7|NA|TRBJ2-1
CASSRDYYNEQFF
TGTGCTAGCAGCAGAGACTACTACAATGAGCAGTTCTTC
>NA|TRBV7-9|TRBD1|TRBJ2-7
CASSLGAGQGIYEQYF
TGTGCCAGCAGCTTAGGAGCTGGACAGGGGATCTACGAGCAGTACTTC
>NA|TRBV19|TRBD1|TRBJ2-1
CASSVRGPHNEQFF
TGTGCCAGTAGTGTCAGGGGGCCCCACAATGAGCAGTTCTTC
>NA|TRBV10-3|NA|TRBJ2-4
CAISEVQGNIQYF
TGTGCCATCAGTGAGGTGCAGGGCAACATTCAGTACTTC
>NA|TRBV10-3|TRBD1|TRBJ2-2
CAISGGTGDTGELFF
TGTGCCATCAGTGGAGGGACAGGGGACACCGGGGAGCTGTTTTTT
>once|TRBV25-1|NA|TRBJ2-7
CASSESLGKSSYEQYF
TGTGCCAGCAGTGAAAGTTTGGGCAAGAGCTCCTACGAGCAGTACTTC
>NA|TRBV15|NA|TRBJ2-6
CATSRDRSGANVLTF
TGTGCCACCAGCAGAGACAGGTCTGGGGCCAACGTCCTGACTTTC
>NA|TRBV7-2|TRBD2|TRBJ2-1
CASSYEAGFSYNEQFF
TGTGCCAGCAGCTACGAAGCGGGGTTTTCCTACAATGAGCAGTTCTTC
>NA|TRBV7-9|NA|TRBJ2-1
CASSLGGWNHEQFF
TGTGCCAGCAGCTTAGGGGGCTGGAATCATGAGCAGTTCTTC
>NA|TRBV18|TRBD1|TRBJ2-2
CASSRRGQGGTGELFF
TGTGCCAGCTCCCGTCGAGGACAGGGTGGAACCGGGGAGCTGTTTTTT